Listed below are T cell receptor beta chains from one sample, sequenced in a study of Ad26.COV2.S vaccination and SARS-CoV-2 variants. The table came from immunoSEQ multiplex PCR; TCRdb's copy has only in-frame clones and leaves some out. The sample shows about 350,000 clones, around 84% of them seen only once. The source material was peripheral blood, sampled in a trial of Ad26.COV2.S vaccine versus placebo. These receptors were collected from a person aged 18-65 years who received the Ad26.COV2.S COVID-19 vaccine or a placebo. Each CDR3 is given with its conserved first and last residue. The order of the fields is clone size, D gene, J gene, V gene, CDR3 protein, CDR3 DNA. The D gene is left open where the match is weak. Clone size is stated in some rows and not others, as once, few, many or a class when expanded.

>.|TRBD1|TRBJ2-2|TRBV7-2
CASSGRQGTGELFF
TGTGCCAGCAGCGGCCGACAGGGAACCGGGGAGCTGTTTTTT
>.|TRBD1|TRBJ1-4|TRBV7-2
CASSLARGLSNEKLFF
TGTGCCAGCAGCTTAGCGAGGGGGCTAAGTAATGAAAAACTGTTTTTT
>.|TRBD1|TRBJ2-3|TRBV5-4
CASSGGQGPTDTQYF
TGTGCCAGCAGCGGAGGACAGGGCCCCACAGATACGCAGTATTTT
>.|.|TRBJ2-7|TRBV7-9
CASSSSVARAYEQYF
TGTGCCAGCAGTTCCTCCGTGGCTAGGGCCTACGAGCAGTACTTC
>.|.|TRBJ2-1|TRBV5-8
CASSQSWSGVYARSPFF
TGTGCCAGCAGCCAGTCTTGGAGTGGGGTTTATGCTAGGTCTCCCTTCTTC
>.|.|TRBJ2-7|TRBV27
CASSFRQNYEQYF
TGTGCCAGCAGTTTCAGGCAGAACTACGAGCAGTACTTC
>.|.|TRBJ1-6|TRBV5-4
CASSLASWQSSYNSPLHF
TGTGCCAGCAGCTTGGCCTCGTGGCAGAGCTCCTATAATTCACCCCTCCACTTT
>.|TRBD1|TRBJ1-1|TRBV6-2/TRBV6-3
CASSYPARGSTLMNTEAFF
TGTGCCAGCAGTTACCCCGCCAGGGGGTCCACCTTAATGAACACTGAAGCTTTCTTT
>once|TRBD1|TRBJ1-6|TRBV24-1
CATSDTHQGAIYNSPLHF
TGTGCCACCAGTGATACCCACCAGGGGGCAATCTATAATTCACCCCTCCACTTT
>.|.|TRBJ2-1|TRBV7-9
CASSERDLRFF
TGTGCCAGCAGCGAAAGGGACCTACGGTTCTTC
>.|.|TRBJ2-5|TRBV24-1
CATTYREGQSKAQETQYF
TGTGCCACCACCTACCGAGAGGGGCAGTCGAAGGCTCAAGAGACCCAGTACTTC
>.|.|TRBJ1-4|TRBV4-3
CASSQEILTGGNEKLFF
TGCGCCAGCAGCCAAGAGATCTTGACAGGAGGGAATGAAAAACTGTTTTTT
>.|.|TRBJ2-7|TRBV6-2/TRBV6-3
CASTPARGGYEQYF
TGTGCCAGCACCCCGGCCAGGGGTGGGTACGAGCAGTACTTC
>.|.|TRBJ2-3|TRBV28
CASSPNTDTQYF
TGTGCCAGCAGCCCGAACACAGATACGCAGTATTTT
>.|.|TRBJ2-1|TRBV11-2
CASTSISSYNEQFF
TGTGCCAGCACCAGTATTAGCTCCTACAATGAGCAGTTCTTC
>.|.|TRBJ2-5|TRBV18
CASSSSWEETQYF
TGTGCCAGCTCCTCCTCCTGGGAGGAGACCCAGTACTTC
>.|TRBD1|TRBJ1-1|TRBV12-5
CASGLGQGGTEAFF
TGTGCTAGTGGTTTAGGACAGGGGGGCACTGAAGCTTTCTTT
>few|.|TRBJ2-1|TRBV7-7
CASSSGLASYNEQFF
TGTGCTAGCAGCTCGGGACTTGCCTCCTACAATGAGCAGTTCTTC
>.|TRBD1|TRBJ1-2|TRBV19
CASSTRQGNYGYTF
TGTGCCAGTAGTACGCGACAGGGCAACTATGGCTACACCTTC
>.|TRBD1|TRBJ2-7|TRBV19
CASREAGTGGYEQYF
TGTGCCAGTAGAGAAGCCGGGACAGGGGGTTACGAGCAGTACTTC
>.|.|TRBJ1-4|TRBV19
CASSTRGYEKLFF
TGTGCCAGTAGTACCAGGGGTTATGAAAAACTGTTTTTT
>.|.|TRBJ2-4|TRBV29-1
CSARQKNIQYF
TGCAGCGCGAGACAGAAAAACATTCAGTACTTC
>.|.|TRBJ2-1|TRBV24-1
CAAGGDAESSYNEQFF
TGTGCCGCCGGGGGTGATGCAGAGAGCTCCTACAATGAGCAGTTCTTC
>few|.|TRBJ1-6|TRBV7-9
CASSLSIGDSPLHF
TGTGCCAGCAGCTTGAGTATCGGGGATTCACCCCTCCACTTT
>.|.|TRBJ1-4|TRBV6-6
CASSYVRGINEKLFF
TGTGCCAGCAGTTATGTAAGGGGTATTAATGAAAAACTGTTTTTT
>.|TRBD1|TRBJ2-5|TRBV15
CATSREDRGLWGETQYF
TGTGCCACCAGCCGGGAGGACAGGGGGTTATGGGGGGAGACCCAGTACTTC
>.|.|TRBJ2-1|TRBV10-3
CAISESPANGANEQFF
TGTGCCATCAGTGAGTCGCCCGCGAACGGGGCCAATGAGCAGTTCTTC
>.|TRBD1|TRBJ1-4|TRBV4-1
CASSQRMDRGGWGNEKLFF
TGCGCCAGCAGCCAAAGGATGGACAGGGGAGGATGGGGTAATGAAAAACTGTTTTTT
>.|.|TRBJ1-5|TRBV19
CASDRVDRGRSNQPQHF
TGTGCCAGCGACCGCGTAGATCGGGGCCGTAGCAATCAGCCCCAGCATTTT
>.|.|TRBJ2-1|TRBV4-1
CASSQNQGKEFF
TGCGCCAGCAGCCAAAACCAGGGGAAGGAGTTCTTC
>.|.|TRBJ1-1|TRBV5-6
CASSPRLNTEAFF
TGTGCCAGCAGCCCTCGCTTGAACACTGAAGCTTTCTTT
>.|TRBD1|TRBJ2-1|TRBV5-1
CASSPQTGVNEQFF
TGCGCCAGCAGCCCACAGACAGGGGTCAATGAGCAGTTCTTC
>.|.|TRBJ1-5|TRBV2
CASSDRAAGNQPQHF
TGTGCCAGCAGTGATAGGGCCGCGGGCAATCAGCCCCAGCATTTT
>few|TRBD2|TRBJ2-3|TRBV5-8
CASSLGTSTSDTQYF
TGTGCCAGCAGCTTGGGGACTAGTACCTCCGATACGCAGTATTTT
>.|.|TRBJ2-2|TRBV5-1
CASRIGDLSNTGELFF
TGCGCCAGCAGAATAGGGGACCTATCGAACACCGGGGAGCTGTTTTTT
>.|.|TRBJ1-1|TRBV29-1
CSVVGAFTEAFF
TGCAGCGTTGTTGGGGCCTTTACTGAAGCTTTCTTT